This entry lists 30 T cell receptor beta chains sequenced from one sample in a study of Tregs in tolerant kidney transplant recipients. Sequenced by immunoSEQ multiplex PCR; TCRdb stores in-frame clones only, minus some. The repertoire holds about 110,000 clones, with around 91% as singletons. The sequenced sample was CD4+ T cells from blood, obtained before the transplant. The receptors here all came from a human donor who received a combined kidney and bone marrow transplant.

The CDR3 bases are TGCGCCAGCAGCAGCCCGGACCGGACTAGCGGGGGAGATAGCACAGATACGCAGTATTTT. This translates into CASSSPDRTSGGDSTDTQYF. The chain recombines TRBV5-1 with TRBJ2-3, with 13 positions matching TRBD2. Germline V gene sequence: CDR1 SGHRS, CDR2 YFSETQ. After removal of 4 bases from V and 0 bases from J, the junction contained 14 bases not matched to a gene. This CDR3 is 20 amino acids long.

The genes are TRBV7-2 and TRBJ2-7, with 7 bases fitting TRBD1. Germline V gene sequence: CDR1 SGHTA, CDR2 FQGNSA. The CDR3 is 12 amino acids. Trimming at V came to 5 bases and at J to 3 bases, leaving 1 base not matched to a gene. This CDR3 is CASSPGGYEQYF. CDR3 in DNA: TGTGCCAGCAGCCCAGGGGGCTACGAGCAGTACTTC.

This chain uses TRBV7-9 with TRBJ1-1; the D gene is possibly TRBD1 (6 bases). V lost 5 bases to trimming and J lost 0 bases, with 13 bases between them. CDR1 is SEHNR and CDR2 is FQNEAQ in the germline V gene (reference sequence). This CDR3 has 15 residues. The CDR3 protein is CASSLDGQLNTEAFF. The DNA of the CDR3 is TGTGCCAGCAGCCTAGACGGACAGCTGAACACTGAAGCTTTCTTT. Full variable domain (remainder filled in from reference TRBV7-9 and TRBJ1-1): DTGVSQNPRHKITKRGQNVTFRCDPISEHNRLYWYRQTLGQGPEFLTYFQNEAQLEKSRLLSDRFSAERPKGSFSTLEIQRTEQGDSAMYLCASSLDGQLNTEAFFGQGTRLTVV.

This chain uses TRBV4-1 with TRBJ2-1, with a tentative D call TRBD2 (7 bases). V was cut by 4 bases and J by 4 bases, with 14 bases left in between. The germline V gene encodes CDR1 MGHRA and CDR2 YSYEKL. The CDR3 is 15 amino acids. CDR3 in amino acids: CASSLLGGAYNEQFF. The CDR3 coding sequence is TGCGCCAGCAGCCTTCTGGGGGGGGCTTACAATGAGCAGTTCTTC.

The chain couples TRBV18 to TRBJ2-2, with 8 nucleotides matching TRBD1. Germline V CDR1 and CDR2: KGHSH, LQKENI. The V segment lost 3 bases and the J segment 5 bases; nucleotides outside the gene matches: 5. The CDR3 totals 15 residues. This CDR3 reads CASSPQGAGTGELFF. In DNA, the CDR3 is TGTGCCAGCTCACCCCAGGGGGCAGGAACCGGGGAGCTGTTTTTT.

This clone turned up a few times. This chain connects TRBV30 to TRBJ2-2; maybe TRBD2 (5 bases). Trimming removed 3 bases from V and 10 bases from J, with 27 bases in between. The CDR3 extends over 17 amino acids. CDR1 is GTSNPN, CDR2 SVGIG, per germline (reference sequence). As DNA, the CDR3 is TGTGCCTGGAGCCTCGGGTGGTTGACCGGCCCCCGGGAGGAGCTGTTTTTT. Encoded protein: CAWSLGWLTGPREELFF.

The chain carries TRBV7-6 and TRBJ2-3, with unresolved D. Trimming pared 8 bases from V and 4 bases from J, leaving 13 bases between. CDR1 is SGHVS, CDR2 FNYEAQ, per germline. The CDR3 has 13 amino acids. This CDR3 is CASSGSVPDTQYF. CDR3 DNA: TGTGCCAGCTCTGGTTCGGTGCCAGATACGCAGTATTTT.

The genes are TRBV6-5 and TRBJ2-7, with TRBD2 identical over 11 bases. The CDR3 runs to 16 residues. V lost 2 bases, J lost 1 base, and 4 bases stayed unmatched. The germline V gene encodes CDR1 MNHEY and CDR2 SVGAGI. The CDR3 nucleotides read TGTGCCAGCAGTTACGCGACTAGCGGGAAATCCTACGAGCAGTACTTC. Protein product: CASSYATSGKSYEQYF.

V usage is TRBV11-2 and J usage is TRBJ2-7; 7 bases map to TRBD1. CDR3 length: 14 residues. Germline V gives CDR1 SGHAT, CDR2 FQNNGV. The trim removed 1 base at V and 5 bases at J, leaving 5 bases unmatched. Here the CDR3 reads CASSLGGQNDEQYF. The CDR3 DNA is TGTGCCAGCAGCTTAGGGGGACAGAACGACGAGCAGTACTTC.

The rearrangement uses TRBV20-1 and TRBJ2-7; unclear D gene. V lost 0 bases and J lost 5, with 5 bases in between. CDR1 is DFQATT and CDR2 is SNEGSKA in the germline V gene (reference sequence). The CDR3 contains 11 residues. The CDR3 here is CSARDPDEQYF. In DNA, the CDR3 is TGCAGTGCTAGAGATCCAGACGAGCAGTACTTC.

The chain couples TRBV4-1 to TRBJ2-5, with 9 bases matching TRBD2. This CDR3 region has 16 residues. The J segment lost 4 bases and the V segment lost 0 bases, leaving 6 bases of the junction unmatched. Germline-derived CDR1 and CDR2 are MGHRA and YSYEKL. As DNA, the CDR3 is TGCGCCAGCAGCCAAGATCAGCTAGCGGGGAGAGAGACCCAGTACTTC. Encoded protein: CASSQDQLAGRETQYF.

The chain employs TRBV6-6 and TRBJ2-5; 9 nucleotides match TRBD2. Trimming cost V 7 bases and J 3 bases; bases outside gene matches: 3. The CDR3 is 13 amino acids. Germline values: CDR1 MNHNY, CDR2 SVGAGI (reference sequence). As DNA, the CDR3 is TGTGCCAGCAACAGACTAGCGGAAGAGACCCAGTACTTC. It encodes CASNRLAEETQYF.

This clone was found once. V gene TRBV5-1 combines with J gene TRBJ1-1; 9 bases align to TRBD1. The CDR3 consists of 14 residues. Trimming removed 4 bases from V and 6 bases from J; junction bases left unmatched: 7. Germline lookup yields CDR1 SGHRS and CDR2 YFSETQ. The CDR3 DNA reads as TGCGCCAGCAGCATTAGACAGGGGGGCGCTGAAGCTTTCTTT. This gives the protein CASSIRQGGAEAFF.

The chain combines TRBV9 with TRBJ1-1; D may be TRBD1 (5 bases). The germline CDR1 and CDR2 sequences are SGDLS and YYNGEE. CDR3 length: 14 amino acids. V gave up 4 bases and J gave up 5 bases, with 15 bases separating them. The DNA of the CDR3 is TGTGCCAGCAGCCTCGGGGGGTATGGAACTGAAGCTTTCTTT. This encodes CASSLGGYGTEAFF.

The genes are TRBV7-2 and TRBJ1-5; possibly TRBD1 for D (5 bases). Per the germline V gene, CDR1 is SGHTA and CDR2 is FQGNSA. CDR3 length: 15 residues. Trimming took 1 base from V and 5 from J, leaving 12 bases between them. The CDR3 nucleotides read TGTGCCAGCAGCTTAGTAGCGGGGCAGGATCAGCCCCAGCATTTT. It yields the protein CASSLVAGQDQPQHF.

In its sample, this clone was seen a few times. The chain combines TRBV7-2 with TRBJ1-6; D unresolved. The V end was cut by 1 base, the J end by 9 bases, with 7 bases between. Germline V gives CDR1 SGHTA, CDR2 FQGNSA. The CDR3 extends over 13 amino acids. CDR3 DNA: TGTGCCAGCAGCTTAGATGCCGGTTCACCCCTCCACTTT. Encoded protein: CASSLDAGSPLHF.

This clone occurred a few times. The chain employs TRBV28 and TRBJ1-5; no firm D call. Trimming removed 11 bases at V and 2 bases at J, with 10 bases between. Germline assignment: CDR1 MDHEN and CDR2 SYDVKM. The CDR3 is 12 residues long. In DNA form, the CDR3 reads TGTGCCGGTCGGAGGGGCAATCAGCCCCAGCATTTT. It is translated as CAGRRGNQPQHF.

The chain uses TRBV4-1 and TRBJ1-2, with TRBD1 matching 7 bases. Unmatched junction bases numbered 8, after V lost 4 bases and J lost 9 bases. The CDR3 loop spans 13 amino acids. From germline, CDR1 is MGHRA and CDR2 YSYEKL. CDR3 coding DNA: TGCGCCAGCAGCCTGGACAGGATTTCCAGCTACACCTTC. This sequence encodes CASSLDRISSYTF.

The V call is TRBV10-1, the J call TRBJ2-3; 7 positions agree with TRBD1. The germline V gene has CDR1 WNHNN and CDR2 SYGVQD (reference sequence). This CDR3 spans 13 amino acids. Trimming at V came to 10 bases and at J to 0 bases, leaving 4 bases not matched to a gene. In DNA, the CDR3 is TGCGCCACTCGACAGGGAAGCACAGATACGCAGTATTTT. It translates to CATRQGSTDTQYF.

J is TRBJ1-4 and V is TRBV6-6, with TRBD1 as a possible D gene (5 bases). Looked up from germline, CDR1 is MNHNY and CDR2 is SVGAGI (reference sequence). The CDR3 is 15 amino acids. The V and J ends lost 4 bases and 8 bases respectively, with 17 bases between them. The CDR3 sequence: CASSSDSPTPEKLFF. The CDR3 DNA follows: TGTGCCAGCAGTTCCGACAGCCCAACCCCCGAAAAACTGTTTTTT.

The CDR3 region has the DNA TGCGCCAGCAGATGGGCTAGCGGGAGCGCCGGGGAGCTGTTTTTT. Its translation: CASRWASGSAGELFF. The V and J genes are TRBV5-1 and TRBJ2-2, with 10 bases lining up with TRBD2. The germline V gene encodes CDR1 SGHRS and CDR2 YFSETQ. This CDR3 spans 15 amino acids. Losses at the gene ends were 5 bases for V and 6 bases for J; bases not matched to a gene: 7.

CDR3 sequence: CARPEASGGYQETQYF. CDR3 DNA sequence: TGTGCCAGGCCCGAGGCTAGCGGGGGGTACCAAGAGACCCAGTACTTC. The chain uses TRBV10-3 and TRBJ2-5, with 11 bases fitting TRBD2. The CDR3 covers 16 residues. Germline CDR1 is ENHRY and CDR2 is SYGVKD. V trimming: 10 bases; J trimming: 0 bases; junction bases outside the gene matches: 10.

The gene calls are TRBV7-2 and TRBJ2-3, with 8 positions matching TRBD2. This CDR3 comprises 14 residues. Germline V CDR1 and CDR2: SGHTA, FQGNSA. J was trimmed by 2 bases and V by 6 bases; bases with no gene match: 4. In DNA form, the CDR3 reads TGTGCCAGCAGTATAGCGGGATCCACAGATACGCAGTATTTT. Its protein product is CASSIAGSTDTQYF.

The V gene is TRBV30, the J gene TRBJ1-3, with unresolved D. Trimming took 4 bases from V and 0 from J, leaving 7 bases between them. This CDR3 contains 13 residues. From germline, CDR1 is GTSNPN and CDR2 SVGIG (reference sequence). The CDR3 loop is CAWKVASGNTIYF. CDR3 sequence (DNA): TGTGCCTGGAAAGTGGCCTCTGGAAACACCATATATTTT.

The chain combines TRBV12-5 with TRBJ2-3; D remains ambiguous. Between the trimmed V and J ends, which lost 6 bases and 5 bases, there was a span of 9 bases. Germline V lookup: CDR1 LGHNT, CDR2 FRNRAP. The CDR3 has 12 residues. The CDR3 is CASGPPGDTQYF. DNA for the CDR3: TGTGCTAGTGGCCCCCCCGGAGATACGCAGTATTTT.

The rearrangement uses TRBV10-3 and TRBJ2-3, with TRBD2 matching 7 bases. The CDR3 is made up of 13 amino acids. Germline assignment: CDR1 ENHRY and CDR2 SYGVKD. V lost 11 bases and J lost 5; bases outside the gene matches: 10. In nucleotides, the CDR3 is TGTGCCGCGAGCGCGGGAGACAAAGATACGCAGTATTTT. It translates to CAASAGDKDTQYF.

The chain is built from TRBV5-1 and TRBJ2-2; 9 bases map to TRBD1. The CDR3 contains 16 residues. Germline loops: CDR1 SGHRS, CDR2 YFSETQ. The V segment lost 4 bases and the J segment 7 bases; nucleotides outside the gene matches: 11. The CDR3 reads CASSATGTGRVGELFF. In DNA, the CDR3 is TGCGCCAGCAGCGCAACCGGGACAGGGAGGGTCGGGGAGCTGTTTTTT.

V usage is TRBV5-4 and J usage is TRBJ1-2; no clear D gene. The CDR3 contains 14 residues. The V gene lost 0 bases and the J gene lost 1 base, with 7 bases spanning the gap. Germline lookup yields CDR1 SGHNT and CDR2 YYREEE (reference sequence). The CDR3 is CASSLGGGNYGYTF. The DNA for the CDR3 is TGTGCCAGCAGCTTGGGGGGAGGTAACTATGGCTACACCTTC.

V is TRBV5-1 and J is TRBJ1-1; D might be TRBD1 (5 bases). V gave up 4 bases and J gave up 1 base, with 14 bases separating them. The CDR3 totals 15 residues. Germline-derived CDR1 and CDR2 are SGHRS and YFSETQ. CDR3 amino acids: CASSAADNPNTEAFF. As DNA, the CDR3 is TGCGCCAGCAGCGCCGCGGACAACCCGAACACTGAAGCTTTCTTT.

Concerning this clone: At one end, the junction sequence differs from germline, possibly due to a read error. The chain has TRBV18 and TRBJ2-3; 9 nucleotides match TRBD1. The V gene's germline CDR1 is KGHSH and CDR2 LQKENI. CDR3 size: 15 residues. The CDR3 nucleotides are TGTGCCAGCTCCCCACGGACAGGGGGCACAGATACGCAGTATTTT. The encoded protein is CASSPRTGGTDTQYF.